This T cell receptor (beta chain) was observed in a study of T-cell reconstitution after alpha-beta-depleted transplantation in children. This clonotype has ten or more counts. Unique molecular identifiers were incorporated into the prepared TCRbeta library. TCRdb recomputed calls from the PCR reads with MiXCR, one row per CDR3 protein. The sample includes roughly 170,000 distinct CDR3 sequences, more than 6.5% seen only once; the top ten take around 3%. The CDR3 totals 18 residues. Germline assignment: CDR1 SGHAT and CDR2 FQNNGV. V lost 4 bases, J lost 4 bases, and 20 bases lay in between. The receptor comes from a human donor who donated a stem cell graft to a child with Wiskott-Aldrich syndrome. This material consisted of PBMCs from the stem cell graft donor, taken from the stem cell graft. The chain combines TRBV11-2 with TRBJ2-6, with D tentatively TRBD1 (6 bases). The CDR3 reads CASSSPPGGSRGANVLTF. The CDR3, as DNA: TGTGCCAGCAGCTCGCCCCCTGGGGGCTCTAGGGGGGCCAACGTCCTGACTTTC.